Presented here are 4 T cell receptor beta chains from one specimen sequenced in a study of blood T cell repertoires in COVID-19. Measured with immunoSEQ multiplex PCR; TCRdb has only the in-frame clones, and not every one. This table holds roughly 230,000 clones, 89% found once. The source material was peripheral blood. All receptors derive from a woman in her 40s who had recovered from COVID-19.

The V call is TRBV6-5, the J call TRBJ2-3; 10 bases fit TRBD2. The V gene's germline CDR1 is MNHEY and CDR2 SVGAGI. Trimming took 6 bases from V and 2 from J; bases not matched to a gene: 5. The CDR3 has 15 amino acids. The CDR3 DNA follows: TGTGCCAGCAGGCCGCTAGCGGGGGTCACAGATACGCAGTATTTT. Translating gives CASRPLAGVTDTQYF.

J is TRBJ1-2 and V is TRBV6-6, with 12 bases matching TRBD1. Looked up from germline, CDR1 is MNHNY and CDR2 is SVGAGI (reference sequence). CDR3 length: 15 residues. The junction had 9 bases not matched to a gene; V was cut back by 5 bases and J by 8 bases. CDR3 DNA sequence: TGTGCCAGCAGTCAGCCGGGACAGGGGGCGGGAGGCTACACCTTC. Translated, it gives CASSQPGQGAGGYTF.

This chain uses TRBV7-2 with TRBJ1-1; TRBD1 might be the D (6 bases). The V end lost 5 bases, the J end lost 1 base, and 14 bases lay between the germline ends. The CDR3 runs to 15 residues. Germline V gives CDR1 SGHTA, CDR2 FQGNSA. DNA for the CDR3: TGTGCCAGCAGCGAATTCGGACAGCCGAACACTGAAGCTTTCTTT. This translates into CASSEFGQPNTEAFF.

The rearrangement links TRBV9 to TRBJ1-1; TRBD1 matches at 8 bases. Germline lookup yields CDR1 SGDLS and CDR2 YYNGEE. V trimming: 3 bases; J trimming: 7 bases; junction bases outside the gene matches: 11. This CDR3 is 15 amino acids long. The CDR3 sequence is CASSGTGLGFVEAFF. The CDR3 nucleotides are TGTGCCAGCAGCGGGACAGGGCTAGGCTTCGTTGAAGCTTTCTTT. Combining the CDR3 with reference TRBV9 and TRBJ1-1 gives the whole variable domain DSGVTQTPKHLITATGQRVTLRCSPRSGDLSVYWYQQSLDQGLQFLIQYYNGEERAKGNILERFSAQQFPDLHSELNLSSLELGDSALYFCASSGTGLGFVEAFFGQGTRLTVV.